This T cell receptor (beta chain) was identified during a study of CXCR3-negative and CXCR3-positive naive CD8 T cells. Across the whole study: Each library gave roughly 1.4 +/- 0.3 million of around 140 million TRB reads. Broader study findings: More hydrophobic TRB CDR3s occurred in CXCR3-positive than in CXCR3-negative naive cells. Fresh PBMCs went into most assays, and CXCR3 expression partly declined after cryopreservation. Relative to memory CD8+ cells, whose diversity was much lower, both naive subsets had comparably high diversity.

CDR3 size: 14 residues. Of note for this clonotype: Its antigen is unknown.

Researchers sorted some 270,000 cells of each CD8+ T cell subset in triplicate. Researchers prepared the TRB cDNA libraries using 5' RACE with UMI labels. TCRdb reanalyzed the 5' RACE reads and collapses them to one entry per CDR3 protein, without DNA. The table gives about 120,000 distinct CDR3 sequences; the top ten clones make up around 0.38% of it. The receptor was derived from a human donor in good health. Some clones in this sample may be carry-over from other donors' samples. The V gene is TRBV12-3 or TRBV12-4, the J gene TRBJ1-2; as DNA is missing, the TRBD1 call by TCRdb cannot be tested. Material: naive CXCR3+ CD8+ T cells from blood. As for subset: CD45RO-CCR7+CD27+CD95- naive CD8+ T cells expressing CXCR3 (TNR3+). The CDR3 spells CASSPSTFNYGYTF.